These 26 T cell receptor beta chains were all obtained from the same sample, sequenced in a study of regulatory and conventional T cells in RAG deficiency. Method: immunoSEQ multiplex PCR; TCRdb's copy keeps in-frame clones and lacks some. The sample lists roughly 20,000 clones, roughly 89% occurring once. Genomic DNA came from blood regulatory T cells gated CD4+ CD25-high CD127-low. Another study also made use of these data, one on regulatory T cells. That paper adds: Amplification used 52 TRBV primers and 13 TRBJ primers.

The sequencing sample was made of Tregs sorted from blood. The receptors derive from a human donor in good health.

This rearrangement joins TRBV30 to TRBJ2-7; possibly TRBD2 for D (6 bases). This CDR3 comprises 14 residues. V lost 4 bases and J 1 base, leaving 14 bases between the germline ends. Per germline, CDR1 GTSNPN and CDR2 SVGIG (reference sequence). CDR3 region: CAWKSSGRSYEQYF. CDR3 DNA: TGTGCCTGGAAAAGCAGCGGGCGATCCTACGAGCAGTACTTC.

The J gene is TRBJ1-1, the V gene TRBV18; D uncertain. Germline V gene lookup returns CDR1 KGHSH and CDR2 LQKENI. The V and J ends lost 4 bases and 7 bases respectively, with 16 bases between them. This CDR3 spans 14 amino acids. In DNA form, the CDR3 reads TGTGCCAGCTCACAATCAAGAGGTTTTCTTGAAGCTTTCTTT. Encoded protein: CASSQSRGFLEAFF. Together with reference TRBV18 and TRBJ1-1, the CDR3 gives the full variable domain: NAGVMQNPRHLVRRRGQEARLRCSPMKGHSHVYWYRQLPEEGLKFMVYLQKENIIDESGMPKERFSAEFPKEGPSILRIQQVVRGDSAAYFCASSQSRGFLEAFFGQGTRLTVV.

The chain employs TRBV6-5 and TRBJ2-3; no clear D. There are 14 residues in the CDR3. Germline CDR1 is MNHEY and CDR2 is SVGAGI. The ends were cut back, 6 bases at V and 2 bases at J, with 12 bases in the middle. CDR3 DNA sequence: TGTGCCAGCAGCTTCACTAAGCACACAGATACGCAGTATTTT. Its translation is CASSFTKHTDTQYF.

CDR3 DNA: TGCGCCAGCAGCTTGGCTGGTAGCCAGACGAACACCGGGGAGCTGTTTTTT. It codes for CASSLAGSQTNTGELFF. The rearrangement uses TRBV5-1 and TRBJ2-2; D remains ambiguous. The germline CDR1 and CDR2 sequences are SGHRS and YFSETQ. The CDR3 consists of 17 residues. V shed 0 bases and J shed 0 bases, with 12 bases lying between them.

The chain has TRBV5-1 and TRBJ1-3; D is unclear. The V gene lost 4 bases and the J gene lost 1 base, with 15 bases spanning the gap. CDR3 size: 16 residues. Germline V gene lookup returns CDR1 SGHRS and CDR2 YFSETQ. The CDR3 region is CASSIHSGLSGNTIYF. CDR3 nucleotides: TGCGCCAGCAGCATCCATTCGGGCTTGTCTGGAAACACCATATATTTT.

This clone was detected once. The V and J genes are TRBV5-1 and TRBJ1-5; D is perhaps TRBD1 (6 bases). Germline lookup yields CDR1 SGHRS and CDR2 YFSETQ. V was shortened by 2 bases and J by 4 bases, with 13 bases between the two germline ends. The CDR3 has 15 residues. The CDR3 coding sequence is TGCGCCAGCAGCTTCGGAGGGGGTGAGAATCAGCCCCAGCATTTT. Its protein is CASSFGGGENQPQHF.

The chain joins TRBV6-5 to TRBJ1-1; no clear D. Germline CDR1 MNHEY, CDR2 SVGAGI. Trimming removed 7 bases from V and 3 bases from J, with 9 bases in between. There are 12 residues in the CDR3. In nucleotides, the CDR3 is TGTGCCAGCACCTTCTGGGACACTGAAGCTTTCTTT. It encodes CASTFWDTEAFF.

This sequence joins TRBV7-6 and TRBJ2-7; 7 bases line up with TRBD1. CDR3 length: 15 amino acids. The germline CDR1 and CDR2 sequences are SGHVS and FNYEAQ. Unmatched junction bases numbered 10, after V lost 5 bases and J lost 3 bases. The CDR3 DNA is TGTGCCAGCAGCGAAGGAACAGGGGAATTCTACGAGCAGTACTTC. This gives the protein CASSEGTGEFYEQYF.

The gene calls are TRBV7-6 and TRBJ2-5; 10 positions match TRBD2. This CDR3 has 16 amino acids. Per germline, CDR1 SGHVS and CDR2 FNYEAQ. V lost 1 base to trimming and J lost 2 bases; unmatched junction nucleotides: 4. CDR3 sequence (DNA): TGTGCCAGCAGCTTAGGAGCGGGGGGGCTACAAGAGACCCAGTACTTC. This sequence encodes CASSLGAGGLQETQYF.

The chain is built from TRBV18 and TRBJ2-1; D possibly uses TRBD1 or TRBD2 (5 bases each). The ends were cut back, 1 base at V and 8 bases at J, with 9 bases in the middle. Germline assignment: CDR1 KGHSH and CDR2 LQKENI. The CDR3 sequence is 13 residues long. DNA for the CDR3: TGTGCCAGCTCACCACAACTAGGGGATGAGCAGTTCTTC. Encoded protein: CASSPQLGDEQFF.

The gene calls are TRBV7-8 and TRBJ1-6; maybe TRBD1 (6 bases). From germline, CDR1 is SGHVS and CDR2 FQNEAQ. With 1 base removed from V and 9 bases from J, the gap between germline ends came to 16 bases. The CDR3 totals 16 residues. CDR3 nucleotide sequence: TGTGCCAGCAGCTTAGAGGCCGCGAGGACAGTTTCACCCCTCCACTTT. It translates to CASSLEAARTVSPLHF.

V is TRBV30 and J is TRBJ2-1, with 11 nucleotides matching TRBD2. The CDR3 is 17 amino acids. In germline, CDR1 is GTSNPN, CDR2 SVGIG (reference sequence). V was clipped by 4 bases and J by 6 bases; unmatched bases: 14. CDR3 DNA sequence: TGTGCCTGGACTATCAGTGTTGGACTAGCGGGCCGCAATGAGCAGTTCTTC. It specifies CAWTISVGLAGRNEQFF.

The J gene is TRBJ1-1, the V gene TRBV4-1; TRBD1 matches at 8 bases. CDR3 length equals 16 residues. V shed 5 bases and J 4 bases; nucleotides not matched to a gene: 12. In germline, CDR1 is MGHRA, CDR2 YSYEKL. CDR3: CASSEGQALISTEAFF. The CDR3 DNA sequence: TGCGCCAGCAGCGAGGGACAGGCTTTGATTAGCACTGAAGCTTTCTTT.

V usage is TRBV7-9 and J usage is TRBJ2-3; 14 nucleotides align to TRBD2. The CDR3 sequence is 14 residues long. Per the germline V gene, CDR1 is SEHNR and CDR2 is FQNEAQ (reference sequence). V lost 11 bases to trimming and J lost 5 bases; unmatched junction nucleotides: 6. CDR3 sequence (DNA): TGTGCCGGGGAAGGACTAGCGGGAGGAGATACGCAGTATTTT. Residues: CAGEGLAGGDTQYF.

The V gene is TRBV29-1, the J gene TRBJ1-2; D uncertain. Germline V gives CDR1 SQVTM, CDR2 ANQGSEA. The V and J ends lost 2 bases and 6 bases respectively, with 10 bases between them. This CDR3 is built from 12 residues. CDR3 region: CSVEQDSHGYTF. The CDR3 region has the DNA TGCAGCGTTGAACAGGATTCGCATGGCTACACCTTC.

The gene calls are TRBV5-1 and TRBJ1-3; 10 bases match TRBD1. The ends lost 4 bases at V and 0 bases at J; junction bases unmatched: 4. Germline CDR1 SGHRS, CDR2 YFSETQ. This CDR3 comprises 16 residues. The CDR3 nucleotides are TGCGCCAGCAGCCCAAGGACAGGGGGCTCTGGAAACACCATATATTTT. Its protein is CASSPRTGGSGNTIYF.

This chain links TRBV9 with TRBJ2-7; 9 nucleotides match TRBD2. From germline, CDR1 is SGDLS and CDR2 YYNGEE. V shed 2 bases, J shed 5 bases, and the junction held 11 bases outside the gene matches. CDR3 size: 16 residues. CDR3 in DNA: TGTGCCAGCAGCGTCACGGCGGGAGGGCCCTCGGACGAGCAGTACTTC. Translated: CASSVTAGGPSDEQYF.

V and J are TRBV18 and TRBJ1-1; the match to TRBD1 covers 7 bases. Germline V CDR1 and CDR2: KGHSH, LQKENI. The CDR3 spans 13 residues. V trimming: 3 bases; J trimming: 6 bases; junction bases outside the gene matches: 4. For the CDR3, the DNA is TGTGCCAGCTCACCGAGGGGGCACGCTGAAGCTTTCTTT. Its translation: CASSPRGHAEAFF.

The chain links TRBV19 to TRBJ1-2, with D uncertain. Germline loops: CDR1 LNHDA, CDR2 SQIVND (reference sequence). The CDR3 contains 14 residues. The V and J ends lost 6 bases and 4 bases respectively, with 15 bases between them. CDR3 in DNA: TGTGCCAGTAGGGGTCGTGGGAGGCTCTATGGCTACACCTTC. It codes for CASRGRGRLYGYTF.

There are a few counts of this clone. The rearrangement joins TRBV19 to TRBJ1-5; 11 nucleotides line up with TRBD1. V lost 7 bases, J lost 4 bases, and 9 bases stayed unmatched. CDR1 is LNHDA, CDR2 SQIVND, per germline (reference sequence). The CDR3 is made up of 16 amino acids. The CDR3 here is CASTQSGQGANQPQHF. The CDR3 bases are TGTGCCAGTACCCAATCAGGACAGGGGGCTAATCAGCCCCAGCATTTT.

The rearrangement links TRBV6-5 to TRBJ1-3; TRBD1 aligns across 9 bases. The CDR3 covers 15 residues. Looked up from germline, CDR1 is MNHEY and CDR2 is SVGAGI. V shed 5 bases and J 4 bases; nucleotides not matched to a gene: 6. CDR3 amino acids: CASSRQGVEGNTIYF. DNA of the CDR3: TGTGCCAGCAGTCGACAGGGGGTAGAGGGAAACACCATATATTTT.

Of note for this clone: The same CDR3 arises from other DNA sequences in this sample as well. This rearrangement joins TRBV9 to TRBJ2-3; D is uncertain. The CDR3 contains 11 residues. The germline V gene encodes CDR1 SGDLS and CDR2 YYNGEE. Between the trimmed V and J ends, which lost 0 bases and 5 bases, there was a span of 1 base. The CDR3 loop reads CASSVGDTQYF. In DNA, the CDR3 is TGTGCCAGCAGCGTAGGAGATACGCAGTATTTT.

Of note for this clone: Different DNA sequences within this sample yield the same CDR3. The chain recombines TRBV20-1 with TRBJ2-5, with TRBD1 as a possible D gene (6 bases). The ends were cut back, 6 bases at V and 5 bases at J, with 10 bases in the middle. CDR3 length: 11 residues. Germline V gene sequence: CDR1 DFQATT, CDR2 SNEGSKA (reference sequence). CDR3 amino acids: CSAIRGETQYF. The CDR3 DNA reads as TGCAGTGCCATAAGGGGGGAGACCCAGTACTTC.

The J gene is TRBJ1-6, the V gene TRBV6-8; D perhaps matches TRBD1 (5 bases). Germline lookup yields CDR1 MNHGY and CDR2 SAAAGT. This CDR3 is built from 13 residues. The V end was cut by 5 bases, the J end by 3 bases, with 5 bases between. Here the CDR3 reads CASSDSYNSPLHF. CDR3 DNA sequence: TGTGCCAGCAGTGACAGCTATAATTCACCCCTCCACTTT.

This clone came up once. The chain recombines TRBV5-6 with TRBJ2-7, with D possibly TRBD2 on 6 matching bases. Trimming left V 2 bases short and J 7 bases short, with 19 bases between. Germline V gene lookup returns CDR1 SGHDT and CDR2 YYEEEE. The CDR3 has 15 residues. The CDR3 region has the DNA TGTGCCAGCAGCTTTGCAGGGCCTCGGGGGAGTGAGCAGTACTTC. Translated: CASSFAGPRGSEQYF.

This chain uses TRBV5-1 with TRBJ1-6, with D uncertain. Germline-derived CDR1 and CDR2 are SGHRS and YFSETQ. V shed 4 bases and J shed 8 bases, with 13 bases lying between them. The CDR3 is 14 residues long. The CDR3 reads CASSITSGDSPLHF. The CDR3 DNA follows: TGCGCCAGCAGCATAACTTCTGGGGATTCACCCCTCCACTTT.